The TCR beta chain described here comes from a study of T cells in women clearing cervical HPV infection. Points on this clone: The read finishes 3 residues shy of the CDR3 end, and the germline J gene is used to complete it.

The method was immunoSEQ multiplex PCR; TCRdb's version includes in-frame clones alone and lacks a portion of them. The sample table includes approximately 35,000 clones. Germline assignment: CDR1 SGHVS and CDR2 FNYEAQ. The CDR3 spans 15 residues. V lost 0 bases and J lost 7; bases outside the gene matches: 6. Source material: blood buffy coat. The genes are TRBV7-6 and TRBJ1-2, with 9 bases fitting TRBD1. The TCR comes from a woman between 18 and 70 years old with a cervical HPV16 infection that either progressed to CIN3+ or cleared (not recorded which). The CDR3 protein is CASSLATGDRAGYTF. The part of the CDR3 DNA that was read is TGTGCCAGCAGCTTAGCGACGGGGGACAGGGCTGGC.